The clone carrying this T cell receptor (beta chain) has only a few counts. As yet, its antigen is unknown. Time point described: patch test 3, about 24 weeks after DPC sensitization. The treatment denotes: therapeutic diphenylcyclopropenone sensitization with weekly scalp DPC. This entry belongs to a study of human T cells and chemical hapten exposure. Using its own MiXCR run on the RACE reads, TCRdb lists one record per CDR3 protein. The repertoire consists of approximately 88,000 distinct CDR3 sequences, with over 10% occurring once and the leading ten covering roughly 5.9%. Trimming stripped 1 base from V and 5 bases from J, with 11 bases between. Germline loops: CDR1 SGHAT, CDR2 FQNNGV. The CDR3 extends over 15 amino acids. Study-wide points: The number of TCRs above 1 in 1000 frequency did not change after DPC sensitization. Expanded TCRs produced significantly more large CDR3 similarity clusters than controls did.

The clonotype originates from a woman in her fifties or sixties with alopecia areata. Some clones in this sample may be carry-over from other donors' samples. The genes are TRBV11-2 and TRBJ2-2; D is uncertain. Sample: whole blood, taken in connection with sensitization to the hapten diphenylcyclopropenone (DPC). CDR3: CASSLGGTSTGELFF. CDR3 DNA sequence: TGTGCCAGCAGCTTAGGTGGCACCTCGACCGGGGAGCTGTTTTTT.